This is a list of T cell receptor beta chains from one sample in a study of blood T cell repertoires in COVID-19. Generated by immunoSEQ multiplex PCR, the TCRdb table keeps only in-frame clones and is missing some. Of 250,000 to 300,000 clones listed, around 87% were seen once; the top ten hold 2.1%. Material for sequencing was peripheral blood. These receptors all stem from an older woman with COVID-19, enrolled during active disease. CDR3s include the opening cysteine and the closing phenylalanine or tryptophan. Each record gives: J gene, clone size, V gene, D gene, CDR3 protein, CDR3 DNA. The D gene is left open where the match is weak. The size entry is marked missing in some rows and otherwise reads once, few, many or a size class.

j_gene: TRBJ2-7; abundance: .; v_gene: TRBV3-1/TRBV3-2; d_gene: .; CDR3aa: CASSQVTAYAQYF; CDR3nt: TGTGCCAGCAGCCAAGTCACAGCCTACGCGCAGTACTTC
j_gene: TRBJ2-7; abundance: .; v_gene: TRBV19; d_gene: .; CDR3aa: CASSTGRSEQYF; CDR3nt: TGTGCCAGTAGCACAGGGCGGAGCGAGCAGTACTTC
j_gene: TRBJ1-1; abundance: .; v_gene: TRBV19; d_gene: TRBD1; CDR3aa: CASSAIPGQGHTEAFF; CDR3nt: TGTGCCAGTAGTGCAATACCGGGACAGGGACACACTGAAGCTTTCTTT
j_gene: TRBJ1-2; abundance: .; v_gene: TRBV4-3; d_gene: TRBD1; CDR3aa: CASSLGGSQANYGYTF; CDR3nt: TGCGCCAGCAGCCTAGGGGGCTCCCAAGCTAACTATGGCTACACCTTC
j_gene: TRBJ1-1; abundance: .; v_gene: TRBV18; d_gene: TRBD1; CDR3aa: CASSPPGTGGAIPPAEAFF; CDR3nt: TGTGCCAGCTCACCACCCGGGACAGGGGGCGCGATACCACCGGCTGAAGCTTTCTTT
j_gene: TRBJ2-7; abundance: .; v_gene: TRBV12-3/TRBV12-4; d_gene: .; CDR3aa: CASSLRGIYEQYF; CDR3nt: TGTGCCAGCAGTTTACGGGGAATCTACGAGCAGTACTTC
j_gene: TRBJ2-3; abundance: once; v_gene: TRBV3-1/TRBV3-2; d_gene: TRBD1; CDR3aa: CASSSTGVSTDTQYF; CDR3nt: TGTGCCAGCAGTTCTACAGGGGTTAGCACAGATACGCAGTATTTT
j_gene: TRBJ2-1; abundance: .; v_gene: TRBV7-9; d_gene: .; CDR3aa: CANATEAYNEQFF; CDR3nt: TGTGCCAACGCGACGGAGGCCTACAATGAGCAGTTCTTC
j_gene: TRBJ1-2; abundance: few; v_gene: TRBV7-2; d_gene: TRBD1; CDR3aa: CASSLGTGGLTGYTF; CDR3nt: TGTGCCAGCAGCTTAGGGACAGGGGGCCTCACTGGCTACACCTTC
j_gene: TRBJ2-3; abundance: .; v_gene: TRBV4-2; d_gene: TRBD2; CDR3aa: CASSQDRLGGGAPDTQYF; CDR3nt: TGTGCCAGCAGCCAAGACCGTCTGGGCGGGGGGGCCCCAGATACGCAGTATTTT
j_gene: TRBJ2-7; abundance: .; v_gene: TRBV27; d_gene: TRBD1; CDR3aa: CASSLQRQGGYEQYF; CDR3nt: TGTGCCAGCAGTCTTCAAAGACAGGGGGGGTACGAGCAGTACTTC
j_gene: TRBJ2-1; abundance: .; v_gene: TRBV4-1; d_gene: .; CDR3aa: CASSQDSEEQFF; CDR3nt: TGCGCCAGCAGCCAAGATTCCGAGGAGCAGTTCTTC
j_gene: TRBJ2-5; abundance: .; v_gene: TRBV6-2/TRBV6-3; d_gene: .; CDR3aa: CASSLRGLSIETQYF; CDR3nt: TGTGCCAGCAGTTTACGAGGACTTTCCATAGAGACCCAGTACTTC
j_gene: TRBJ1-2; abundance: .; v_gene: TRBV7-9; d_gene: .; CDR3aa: CASSLGGGYGYTF; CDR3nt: TGTGCCAGCAGCTTAGGGGGCGGCTATGGCTACACCTTC
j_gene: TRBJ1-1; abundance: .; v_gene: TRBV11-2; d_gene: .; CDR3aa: CASSLGSVNTEAFF; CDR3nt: TGTGCCAGCAGCTTAGGGTCGGTGAACACTGAAGCTTTCTTT
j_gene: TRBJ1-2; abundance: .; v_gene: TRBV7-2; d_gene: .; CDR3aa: CASSLSSGSRVIDTF; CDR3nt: TGTGCCAGCAGCTTATCCTCTGGGAGCCGGGTGATCGACACCTTC
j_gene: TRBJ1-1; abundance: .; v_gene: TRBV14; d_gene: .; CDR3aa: CASSQDLGRDVAFF; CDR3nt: TGTGCCAGCAGCCAAGATTTGGGCAGAGATGTAGCTTTCTTT
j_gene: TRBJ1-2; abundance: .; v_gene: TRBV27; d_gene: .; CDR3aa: CASSTGARGYGYTF; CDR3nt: TGTGCCAGCAGCACAGGTGCTAGGGGCTATGGCTACACCTTC
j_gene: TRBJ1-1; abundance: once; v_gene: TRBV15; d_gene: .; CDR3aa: CASVWGHEITEAFF; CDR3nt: TGTGCCTCGGTATGGGGGCATGAGATCACTGAAGCTTTCTTT
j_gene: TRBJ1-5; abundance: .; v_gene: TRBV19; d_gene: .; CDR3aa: CASSITGSQPQHF; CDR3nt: TGTGCCAGTAGTATAACAGGAAGTCAGCCCCAGCATTTT
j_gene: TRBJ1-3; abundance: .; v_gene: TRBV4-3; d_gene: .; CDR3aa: CASSPSGVLGNTIYF; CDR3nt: TGCGCCAGCAGCCCCTCAGGGGTGCTCGGAAACACCATATATTTT
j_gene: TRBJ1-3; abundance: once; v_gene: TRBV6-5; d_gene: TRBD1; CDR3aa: CASSYGTGYGNTIYF; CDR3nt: TGTGCCAGCAGTTACGGGACAGGGTATGGAAACACCATATATTTT
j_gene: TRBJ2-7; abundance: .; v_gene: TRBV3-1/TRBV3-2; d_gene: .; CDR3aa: CASSQSRSGEQYF; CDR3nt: TGTGCCAGCAGCCAGTCCCGTTCGGGCGAGCAGTACTTC
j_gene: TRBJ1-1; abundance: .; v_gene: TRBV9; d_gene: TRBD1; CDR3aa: CASSVRTGGTEAFF; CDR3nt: TGTGCCAGCAGCGTGCGGACAGGGGGGACTGAAGCTTTCTTT
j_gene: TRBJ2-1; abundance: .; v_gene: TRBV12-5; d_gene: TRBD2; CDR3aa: CASGPPSGGNNEQFF; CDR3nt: TGTGCTAGTGGCCCTCCTAGCGGGGGGAACAATGAGCAGTTCTTC
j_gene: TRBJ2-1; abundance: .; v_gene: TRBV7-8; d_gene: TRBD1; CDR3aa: CASTPTSGQGWSEQFF; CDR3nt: TGTGCCAGCACCCCTACCTCGGGACAGGGATGGAGTGAGCAGTTCTTC
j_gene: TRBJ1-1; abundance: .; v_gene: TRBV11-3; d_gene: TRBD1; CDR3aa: CASSTGGDRGDEAFF; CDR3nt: TGTGCCAGCAGCACAGGAGGGGACAGGGGCGATGAAGCTTTCTTT
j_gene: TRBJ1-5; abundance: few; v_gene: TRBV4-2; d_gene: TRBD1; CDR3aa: CASSQDRATNQPQHF; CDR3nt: TGTGCCAGCAGCCAGGACAGGGCGACTAATCAGCCCCAGCATTTT
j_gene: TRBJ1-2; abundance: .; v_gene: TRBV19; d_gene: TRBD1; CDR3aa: CASREKHRGPGYGYTF; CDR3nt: TGTGCCAGTAGGGAGAAGCACAGGGGGCCTGGCTATGGCTACACCTTC